This entry describes one T cell receptor beta chain. The sample originates from a study of blood T cell repertoires in COVID-19. The CDR3 has 13 amino acids. The V and J ends lost 6 bases and 5 bases respectively, with 10 bases between them. The V gene's germline CDR1 is LGHDT and CDR2 YNNKEL (reference sequence). Sequenced by immunoSEQ multiplex PCR; TCRdb stores in-frame clones only, minus some. Seen here are roughly 460,000 clones, 85% to 90% observed once, and the top ten hold roughly 0.87%. This TCR came from a man between 18 and 29 years old with COVID-19, enrolled during active disease. The chain employs TRBV3-1 (or the pseudogene TRBV3-2) and TRBJ2-2, with D maybe TRBD2 (5 bases). Sequenced: peripheral blood. In DNA form, the CDR3 reads TGTGCCAGCAGATCCACTAGAACCGGGGAGCTGTTTTTT. Its protein is CASRSTRTGELFF.